This entry lists 8 T cell receptor beta chains sequenced from one sample in a study of blood T cells in healthy people across ages. Primed by a sample-barcoded 5' primer and a J-beta primer mix, a second PCR proceeded for 7 to 11 cycles. Each CDR3 protein is one row after TCRdb ran MiXCR on the 5' RACE reads. Found here are around 320,000 distinct CDR3 sequences, 25% to 30% of them singletons; the top ten hold 29%. Sequenced: blood. These receptors were obtained from a woman in her seventies in good health.

In its sample, this clonotype was seen a few times. This chain connects TRBV25-1 to TRBJ2-4; 7 bases match TRBD2. The germline CDR1 and CDR2 sequences are MGHDK and SYGVNS. V trimming: 3 bases; J trimming: 3 bases; junction bases outside the gene matches: 8. This CDR3 comprises 16 residues. CDR3 sequence (DNA): TGTGCCAGCAGTGATATCGAGGGAGGGAACAAAAACATTCAGTACTTC. Its protein is CASSDIEGGNKNIQYF.

A few counts support this clonotype. The genes are TRBV21-1 and TRBJ2-5; the D call in the table, TRBD2, was not verified against the DNA. TRBV21-1 is designated a pseudogene. The CDR3 is 16 residues long. The CDR3 coding sequence is TGTGCCAGCAGTCCGAGGTTGGGGAGGGCGTTGGAGACCCAGTACTTC. It is translated as CASSPRLGRALETQYF.

This clonotype was counted a single time. The chain joins TRBV10-3 to TRBJ1-2; 11 positions agree with TRBD1. Looked up from germline, CDR1 is ENHRY and CDR2 is SYGVKD. With 2 bases clipped from V and 11 bases from J, the junction kept 7 bases outside the gene matches. This CDR3 spans 14 amino acids. CDR3: CAISEVGQGARYTF. As DNA, the CDR3 is TGTGCCATCAGTGAGGTTGGACAGGGGGCTCGGTACACCTTC.

This clonotype has more than one count but fewer than ten. The gene calls are TRBV14 and TRBJ2-5, with TRBD1 matching 7 bases. The J call may be in error: the DNA end matches TRBJ2-7 better. Germline V gene lookup returns CDR1 SGHDN and CDR2 FVKESK. This CDR3 region has 12 residues. The CDR3: CASGRGTYEQYF. CDR3 coding DNA: TGTGCCAGCGGCAGGGGGACCTACGAGCAGTACTTC.

This clonotype was seen only a few times. V is TRBV20-1 and J is TRBJ1-5; no definite D call. Germline loops: CDR1 DFQATT, CDR2 SNEGSKA (reference sequence). Trimming left V 7 bases short and J 8 bases short, with 15 bases between. This CDR3 has 12 amino acids. The CDR3 nucleotides are TGCAGTGGATCGGAGGGTGGTGAGCCCCAGCATTTT. It is translated as CSGSEGGEPQHF.

This clonotype appeared a few times. CDR3 DNA sequence: TGTGCCAGCAGATCCTTTGGGCCCCGAGAGACCCAGTACTTC. This translates into CASRSFGPRETQYF. The chain employs TRBV12-3 or TRBV12-4 and TRBJ2-5; D gene uncertain. CDR3 length: 14 residues. V was shortened by 6 bases and J by 4 bases, with 15 bases between the two germline ends.

A few counts support this clonotype. This chain connects TRBV7-2 to TRBJ2-3; 8 bases map to TRBD2. CDR3 size: 17 residues. Trimming cost V 5 bases and J 2 bases; bases outside gene matches: 12. The germline CDR1 and CDR2 sequences are SGHTA and FQGNSA. CDR3 nucleotide sequence: TGTGCCAGCAGCCCTCGGGGGGCTAGCGGGTTCACAGATACGCAGTATTTT. Amino acids: CASSPRGASGFTDTQYF.

The CDR3 nucleotides read TGCAGTGCTTTAGCGGGAGTGGGAGAGACCCAGTACTTC. It encodes CSALAGVGETQYF. The genes are TRBV20-1 and TRBJ2-5; TRBD2 matches 9 bases. This CDR3 region has 13 residues. The trim removed 5 bases at V and 4 bases at J, leaving 5 bases unmatched. Germline V CDR1 and CDR2: DFQATT, SNEGSKA (reference sequence).